This T cell receptor (beta chain) is from a study of Graves' ophthalmopathy and Graves' hyperthyroidism. For the study at large: Peripheral blood was obtained at first diagnosis, ahead of any treatment.

This clonotype was counted ten times or more. Ophthalmopathy donors were characterized by moderate-to-severe activity, CAS of at least 3, NOSPECS of at least 4, and duration under 3 months. The authors diagnosed from clinical symptoms, serum thyroxine, TRAb, thyroid ultrasound and orbital computed tomography. This CDR3 comprises 14 residues. Germline V lookup: CDR1 MNHEY, CDR2 SVGAGI. The V gene lost 0 bases and the J gene lost 5 bases, with 10 bases spanning the gap. Amplified TCR beta CDR3 regions were obtained using RNA transcripts as template. The workflow started with a first-round RT-PCR run with HTBI primers and then moved on to a second-round multiplex PCR. TCRdb re-called the multiplex PCR reads with MiXCR, one entry per CDR3 protein. The sample shows about 410,000 distinct CDR3 sequences, 18% of them seen only once.

Sequenced input: peripheral blood. This clonotype was obtained from a young woman with Graves' ophthalmopathy. This sequence joins TRBV6-5 and TRBJ2-5; the D is unclear. The CDR3 nucleotides read TGTGCCAGCAGTTACTCCTTCACCGCGGAGACCCAGTACTTC. Encoded protein: CASSYSFTAETQYF.